This T cell receptor (beta chain) is from a study of blood T cell repertoires in COVID-19. V lost 4 bases to trimming and J lost 7 bases, with 14 bases between them. This CDR3 has 14 amino acids. Germline CDR1 SGHDN, CDR2 FVKESK. Original data processing: Reference gene primer amplification in the assay estimated nucleated cell counts. Method: immunoSEQ multiplex PCR; TCRdb's copy keeps in-frame clones and lacks some. V, J and clone size are taken as reported in that table, and D and trimming were inferred from the DNA itself. The top ten clones hold roughly 8.9% of a sample with about 350,000 clones, about 87% of them seen once.

Sequenced input: peripheral blood. The sequence derives from a young man with COVID-19, enrolled during active disease. The chain carries TRBV14 and TRBJ1-5; tentative D call: TRBD1 (6 bases). The CDR3 DNA sequence: TGTGCCAGCAGCCCGTACAACAGGGACCAGCCCCAGCATTTT. It translates to CASSPYNRDQPQHF.